This TCR beta chain was sequenced in a study of patients and donors after allogeneic stem cell transplantation. This CDR3 is 14 amino acids long. The ends were cut back, 2 bases at V and 5 bases at J, with 13 bases in the middle. The germline CDR1 and CDR2 sequences are DFQATT and SNEGSKA (reference sequence). This clonotype was detected a few times. TCRdb used MiXCR to reprocess the RT-PCR reads, holding one entry per CDR3 protein. The top ten hold around 6% of the sample, which has about 960,000 distinct CDR3 sequences, roughly 17% seen once. Sequencing used blood, either unsorted or a sorted T cell fraction (not recorded which). The origin of this receptor is a human donor who was either an allogeneic HSCT recipient or a stem cell or donor lymphocyte infusion donor (not recorded which). It is not recorded whose cells these are; they may come from a transplant donor. The chain joins TRBV20-1 to TRBJ1-5; possibly TRBD1 for D (6 bases). This CDR3 is CSARRPGGDQPQHF. The CDR3 DNA sequence: TGCAGTGCTAGACGTCCTGGGGGCGATCAGCCCCAGCATTTT.